Each of the 4 T cell receptor beta chains below was sequenced from the same sample in a study of cytomegalovirus exposure and HLA in healthy donors. The PCR had 60 Vbeta and 13 Jbeta primers. TCRdb's copy holds only in-frame clones and misses some; the assay was immunoSEQ multiplex PCR. The sample gives 150,000 or so clones, roughly 80% of which show up once; under 4% is in the top ten. Sequencing was carried out using PBMCs. These receptors originate from a woman in her 40s in good health and CMV-seronegative.

This chain joins TRBV2 and TRBJ1-2, with D perhaps matching TRBD1 (5 bases). This CDR3 spans 14 amino acids. V lost 3 bases and J lost 7, with 15 bases in between. Germline V gene sequence: CDR1 SNHLY, CDR2 FYNNEI. CDR3 sequence (DNA): TGTGCCAGCAGTGATAGAGACAGATTGGGTGGCTACACCTTC. Translating it yields CASSDRDRLGGYTF.

The J gene is TRBJ2-3, the V gene TRBV4-1, with D hard to call. Germline values: CDR1 MGHRA, CDR2 YSYEKL. The germline V and J ends were trimmed by 3 bases and 4 bases, with 8 bases remaining between them. There are 13 residues in the CDR3. CDR3 sequence (DNA): TGCGCCAGCAGCCACCTAGTTTCAGATACGCAGTATTTT. Protein product: CASSHLVSDTQYF.

The rearrangement links TRBV6-5 to TRBJ1-1; D possibly corresponds to TRBD1 (5 bases). The CDR3 contains 14 residues. Germline V gene sequence: CDR1 MNHEY, CDR2 SVGAGI. V lost 5 bases and J lost 4, with 14 bases in between. CDR3 in DNA: TGTGCCAGCAGTGAATATGGGGGGAGCACTGAAGCTTTCTTT. Protein product: CASSEYGGSTEAFF.

The V call is TRBV19, the J call TRBJ1-1; D is unresolved. Germline V gene sequence: CDR1 LNHDA, CDR2 SQIVND (reference sequence). The V gene lost 5 bases and the J gene lost 2 bases, with 15 bases spanning the gap. The CDR3 consists of 15 residues. DNA of the CDR3: TGTGCCAGTAGTGAAGACACGAGAACCAACACTGAAGCTTTCTTT. It is translated as CASSEDTRTNTEAFF.